The 29 T cell receptor beta chains below were found in one sample sequenced in a study of a mutant IDH1 vaccine in newly diagnosed glioma. Time point in this sample: baseline, week 1 (first vaccination visit). Sample treatment: pre-vaccination baseline after standard-of-care therapy. Measured with immunoSEQ multiplex PCR; TCRdb has only the in-frame clones, and not every one. The sample has 12,000 to 15,000 clones, 80% to 90% seen once; the top ten hold roughly 10%. Sequenced material: PBMCs, taken from a glioma patient treated with radiotherapy, temozolomide or both. The receptors shown here come from a woman aged 40 to 50 with glioma. Some clones in this sample may be carry-over from other donors' samples.

This chain joins TRBV4-2 and TRBJ2-3; 9 bases are shared with TRBD2. Germline V lookup: CDR1 LGHNA, CDR2 YNFKEQ. CDR3 size: 15 residues. The trim removed 4 bases at V and 2 bases at J, leaving 4 bases unmatched. CDR3 amino acids: CASSPKRGDTDTQYF. The CDR3 coding sequence is TGTGCCAGCAGCCCCAAGCGGGGGGACACAGATACGCAGTATTTT.

The chain recombines TRBV5-1 with TRBJ2-7; TRBD2 is a possible D gene (6 bases). CDR1 is SGHRS and CDR2 is YFSETQ in the germline V gene. V dropped 5 bases and J dropped 5 bases, with 17 bases sitting between them. The CDR3 is made up of 14 amino acids. CDR3 region: CASRGDSPRDEQYF. The CDR3 bases are TGCGCCAGCAGGGGGGACTCCCCGAGGGACGAGCAGTACTTC.

This clone was seen only once. CDR3 protein: CASSLVRGTYEQYF. The CDR3 DNA follows: TGCGCCAGCAGCTTGGTTCGGGGAACCTACGAGCAGTACTTC. The chain couples TRBV5-1 to TRBJ2-7; TRBD2 is a possible D gene (5 bases). The CDR3 loop spans 14 amino acids. Trimming took off 0 bases at V and 2 bases at J, with 9 bases between the two ends. Looked up from germline, CDR1 is SGHRS and CDR2 is YFSETQ.

V is TRBV5-4 and J is TRBJ1-4, with no clear D. Trimming left V 0 bases short and J 8 bases short, with 14 bases between. Germline values: CDR1 SGHNT, CDR2 YYREEE (reference sequence). The CDR3 loop spans 15 amino acids. Written as DNA, the CDR3 is TGTGCCAGCAGCTTGGGAGAGGGAGGAGGGGAAAAACTGTTTTTT. This gives the protein CASSLGEGGGEKLFF.

The J gene is TRBJ2-3, the V gene TRBV29-1, with a weak D call TRBD2 (5 bases). Per the germline V gene, CDR1 is SQVTM and CDR2 is ANQGSEA. The CDR3 runs to 13 residues. V dropped 3 bases and J dropped 3 bases, with 10 bases sitting between them. This CDR3 is CSVERAGTDTQYF. In DNA form, the CDR3 reads TGCAGCGTTGAGCGTGCGGGTACAGATACGCAGTATTTT.

This chain joins TRBV7-8 and TRBJ1-2; 8 bases align to TRBD1. CDR3 length: 18 residues. The V gene's germline CDR1 is SGHVS and CDR2 FQNEAQ. With 5 bases clipped from V and 6 bases from J, the junction kept 20 bases outside the gene matches. The CDR3 nucleotides are TGTGCCAGCAGCGAGCGACAGGGGAAACAACCTCTATCTCATGGCTACACCTTC. This encodes CASSERQGKQPLSHGYTF.

The chain employs TRBV11-2 and TRBJ2-1; 9 nucleotides line up with TRBD2. CDR3 size: 15 residues. Germline V CDR1 and CDR2: SGHAT, FQNNGV. V shed 1 base and J 7 bases; nucleotides not matched to a gene: 5. CDR3 sequence reads: CASSLAWTSANEQFF. DNA for the CDR3: TGTGCCAGCAGCTTAGCCTGGACTAGCGCAAATGAGCAGTTCTTC.

The CDR3 spells CASSLASVAGSYNEQFF. The DNA for the CDR3 is TGCGCCAGCAGCTTGGCCTCGGTAGCGGGTTCCTACAATGAGCAGTTCTTC. The gene calls are TRBV5-1 and TRBJ2-1; 7 bases are a match to TRBD2. The CDR3 contains 17 residues. Germline values: CDR1 SGHRS, CDR2 YFSETQ. Trimming cost V 0 bases and J 1 base; bases outside gene matches: 7.

The rearrangement joins TRBV10-1 to TRBJ2-1, with D unresolved. The CDR3 has 15 amino acids. CDR1 is WNHNN, CDR2 SYGVQD, per germline (reference sequence). The V end lost 0 bases, the J end lost 9 bases, and 15 bases lay between the germline ends. CDR3 nucleotides: TGCGCCAGCAGTGAGTCGGCGATAGGGTCCGGTGAGCAGTTCTTC. It encodes CASSESAIGSGEQFF.

The chain links TRBV4-1 to TRBJ2-7; D might be TRBD1 (6 bases). Between the trimmed V and J ends, which lost 3 bases and 0 bases, there was a span of 12 bases. CDR3 length: 15 residues. CDR1 is MGHRA, CDR2 YSYEKL, per germline. The CDR3: CASSHPDRPSYEQYF. The CDR3 region has the DNA TGCGCCAGCAGCCACCCGGACAGACCCTCCTACGAGCAGTACTTC.

The gene calls are TRBV5-1 and TRBJ1-1, with 9 bases fitting TRBD1. The trim removed 4 bases at V and 6 bases at J, leaving 13 bases unmatched. Germline CDR1 reads SGHRS; CDR2 reads YFSETQ. This CDR3 is 16 amino acids long. CDR3 sequence reads: CASSPGGTGNLAEAFF. The DNA for the CDR3 is TGCGCCAGCAGCCCGGGAGGGACAGGGAATCTCGCTGAAGCTTTCTTT.

The chain joins TRBV4-2 to TRBJ2-1; D not resolved. Trimming left V 3 bases short and J 1 base short, with 10 bases between. Germline CDR1 and CDR2: LGHNA and YNFKEQ. This CDR3 spans 15 amino acids. The CDR3 DNA sequence: TGTGCCAGCAGCCAGGACCGGCGATCCTACAATGAGCAGTTCTTC. Amino acid sequence: CASSQDRRSYNEQFF.

This chain connects TRBV7-2 to TRBJ2-7; TRBD1 is a possible D gene (6 bases). Germline CDR1 and CDR2: SGHTA and FQGNSA. V lost 4 bases to trimming and J lost 3 bases, with 7 bases between them. This CDR3 spans 12 amino acids. The CDR3 region has the DNA TGTGCCAGCAGCTCACAGGGCTACGAGCAGTACTTC. Its translation is CASSSQGYEQYF.

The chain uses TRBV2 and TRBJ2-5; TRBD2 matches at 12 bases. This CDR3 is 19 amino acids long. Germline trimming cut 2 bases from V and 2 bases from J; bases unmatched to any gene: 12. The germline CDR1 and CDR2 sequences are SNHLY and FYNNEI. This CDR3 is CASSELALAGGPRQETQYF. The CDR3 nucleotides read TGTGCCAGCAGTGAATTGGCTCTAGCGGGGGGGCCGAGGCAAGAGACCCAGTACTTC. Supplemented by reference TRBV2 and TRBJ2-5, the full variable domain reads EPEVTQTPSHQVTQMGQEVILRCVPISNHLYFYWYRQILGQKVEFLVSFYNNEISEKSEIFDDQFSVERPDGSNFTLKIRSTKLEDSAMYFCASSELALAGGPRQETQYFGPGTRLLVL.

This clone has just a few counts. This chain links TRBV19 with TRBJ1-5; D gene unclear. Trimming took off 10 bases at V and 0 bases at J, with 13 bases between the two ends. There are 14 residues in the CDR3. The germline V gene encodes CDR1 LNHDA and CDR2 SQIVND (reference sequence). The CDR3 loop is CATAPVGSNQPQHF. CDR3 nucleotide sequence: TGTGCCACCGCCCCGGTTGGTAGCAATCAGCCCCAGCATTTT.

The chain recombines TRBV10-3 with TRBJ2-1, with 8 bases identical to TRBD1. The trim removed 6 bases at V and 1 base at J, leaving 2 bases unmatched. Germline V lookup: CDR1 ENHRY, CDR2 SYGVKD. The CDR3 spans 14 residues. The CDR3 region has the DNA TGTGCCATCAGGGGACAGGCTTCCTACAATGAGCAGTTCTTC. This sequence encodes CAIRGQASYNEQFF.

This clone was picked up one time. This chain uses TRBV9 with TRBJ2-7, with unresolved D. The CDR3 is made up of 15 amino acids. V dropped 0 bases and J dropped 2 bases, with 12 bases sitting between them. The V gene's germline CDR1 is SGDLS and CDR2 YYNGEE. The DNA for the CDR3 is TGTGCCAGCAGCGTAGGGGTAGGATCCCCCTACGAGCAGTACTTC. Amino acid sequence: CASSVGVGSPYEQYF.

CDR3 DNA sequence: TGTGCCAGCAGCGACCCTACTAGCGGGGGTATAAGAGAGGAGACCCAGTACTTC. This translates into CASSDPTSGGIREETQYF. The chain joins TRBV7-8 to TRBJ2-5, with 11 bases lining up with TRBD2. V gave up 5 bases and J gave up 5 bases; unmatched junction bases: 16. The CDR3 covers 18 residues. The germline V gene has CDR1 SGHVS and CDR2 FQNEAQ.

There are a few counts of this clone. The chain joins TRBV6-6 to TRBJ1-5; TRBD1 matches 8 bases. V shed 6 bases and J 6 bases; nucleotides not matched to a gene: 7. Germline CDR1 is MNHNY and CDR2 is SVGAGI (reference sequence). CDR3 size: 14 residues. CDR3: CASRRGQGGQPQHF. For the CDR3, the DNA is TGTGCCAGCAGAAGAGGACAGGGAGGTCAGCCCCAGCATTTT.

CDR3 amino acids: CASSLVGLGYEQYF. CDR3 DNA: TGCGCCAGCAGCTTGGTGGGGTTGGGCTACGAGCAGTACTTC. The rearrangement links TRBV5-1 to TRBJ2-7; no firm D call. V was shortened by 0 bases and J by 3 bases, with 10 bases between the two germline ends. The CDR3 is 14 residues long. Germline-derived CDR1 and CDR2 are SGHRS and YFSETQ.

The V and J genes are TRBV28 and TRBJ1-2; D ambiguous. V lost 6 bases to trimming and J lost 4 bases, with 18 bases between them. The CDR3 totals 15 residues. Per germline, CDR1 MDHEN and CDR2 SYDVKM. DNA of the CDR3: TGTGCCAGCAGCTTTACAGCTACCCGGGGCTATGGCTACACCTTC. This translates into CASSFTATRGYGYTF.

The chain is built from TRBV5-1 and TRBJ2-1; a weak D match, TRBD1 (6 bases). Per germline, CDR1 SGHRS and CDR2 YFSETQ. The CDR3 consists of 13 residues. The V and J ends lost 9 bases and 8 bases respectively, with 18 bases between them. The CDR3 loop reads CATADTGLDEQFF. The CDR3, as DNA: TGCGCCACTGCCGATACAGGGTTGGATGAGCAGTTCTTC.

V is TRBV15 and J is TRBJ1-5; the D gene is possibly TRBD1 (6 bases). V was pared by 3 bases and J by 11 bases, with 17 bases between. CDR1 LNHNV and CDR2 YYDKDF come from the germline V gene (reference sequence). CDR3 size: 14 residues. The CDR3 sequence is CATSRGAELMAQHF. In nucleotides, the CDR3 is TGTGCCACCAGCAGGGGGGCAGAGCTCATGGCCCAGCATTTT.

This chain connects TRBV27 to TRBJ2-7, with a weak D call TRBD2 (5 bases). Germline V CDR1 and CDR2: MNHEY, SMNVEV (reference sequence). CDR3 size: 15 residues. Trimming shortened V by 2 bases and J by 6 bases, and 17 bases separated the two germline ends. This chain's CDR3 is CASSLRFLEVGEQYF. DNA for the CDR3: TGTGCCAGCAGTTTAAGGTTTCTGGAGGTGGGCGAGCAGTACTTC.

The rearrangement joins TRBV30 to TRBJ1-5, with 8 bases matching TRBD1. The CDR3 runs 13 residues. V shed 4 bases and J 4 bases; nucleotides not matched to a gene: 3. Germline CDR1 reads GTSNPN; CDR2 reads SVGIG (reference sequence). The CDR3 DNA reads TGTGCCTGGACCGGACAGGGAAATCAGCCCCAGCATTTT. Encoded protein: CAWTGQGNQPQHF.

The chain uses TRBV9 and TRBJ2-2, with D perhaps matching TRBD2 (6 bases). Germline V gene lookup returns CDR1 SGDLS and CDR2 YYNGEE. With 0 bases removed from V and 4 bases from J, the gap between germline ends came to 10 bases. This CDR3 comprises 15 residues. CDR3 bases: TGTGCCAGCAGCGTAGATGGTAGCGGCACCGGGGAGCTGTTTTTT. Encoded protein: CASSVDGSGTGELFF.

The V call is TRBV29-1, the J call TRBJ2-1; D is undetermined. This CDR3 is built from 12 residues. Trimming removed 3 bases from V and 6 bases from J, with 9 bases in between. The germline CDR1 and CDR2 sequences are SQVTM and ANQGSEA. Here the CDR3 reads CSVDLKRNEQFF. As DNA, the CDR3 is TGCAGCGTTGATCTAAAGCGCAATGAGCAGTTCTTC.

This clone was seen a few times. The genes are TRBV28 and TRBJ1-3; D is possibly TRBD1 (5 bases). The CDR3 runs to 13 residues. Germline V CDR1 and CDR2: MDHEN, SYDVKM. V gave up 6 bases and J gave up 3 bases, with 9 bases separating them. This chain's CDR3 is CASSRASGNTIYF. CDR3 coding DNA: TGTGCCAGCAGCAGGGCGAGTGGAAACACCATATATTTT.

This clone was observed once. The V gene is TRBV19, the J gene TRBJ1-5, with D unclear. CDR1 is LNHDA, CDR2 SQIVND, per germline (reference sequence). The CDR3 spans 13 residues. Trimming removed 4 bases from V and 5 bases from J, with 9 bases in between. The chain's CDR3 is CASSTQADQPQHF. As DNA, the CDR3 is TGTGCCAGTAGTACGCAGGCTGATCAGCCCCAGCATTTT.